This T cell receptor (beta chain) emerged from a study of vaccination and CD4 T cells after COVID-19. Study in general: Researchers treated cells with overlapping spike peptides taken from SARS-CoV-2, HCoV-NL63, HCoV-OC43 and HCoV-229E.

Treatment indicated: roughly 11-day PBMC culture with coronavirus spike peptide pools or control peptides (ViraFEST assay). Cultured CD4+ T-cell DNA underwent Oncomine TCR Beta short-read sequencing. TCRdb analysed the PCR reads with MiXCR anew, one entry per CDR3 protein. The sample comprises 15,000 to 20,000 distinct CDR3 sequences, approximately 50% of which are singletons, and over 8.5% rests with the top ten. This clonotype was recorded a few times. What it recognizes is unknown. V was pared by 8 bases and J by 5 bases, with 6 bases of the junction left unmatched. CDR3 length: 14 residues. CDR1 and CDR2 (germline): MDHEN, SYDVKM.

The TCR originated in a human donor who had recovered from COVID-19. V usage is TRBV28 and J usage is TRBJ2-2; TRBD1 matches at 9 bases. The sequenced material came from CD4+ T cells from blood, cultured in vitro. The CDR3 protein is CASYRGQGTGELFF. The CDR3 nucleotides are TGTGCCAGCTATAGGGGACAGGGAACCGGGGAGCTGTTTTTT.